This TCR beta chain was sequenced in a study of OX40 agonist ivuxolimab in advanced cancers. General study findings and limits: Some patients without response likewise showed low normalized clonal expansion. By week 6 at 0.1 to 3.0 mg/kg, blood CD4+ and CD8+ T cells had expanded clonally.

The V gene's germline CDR1 is SGHAT and CDR2 FQNNGV. This CDR3 region has 13 residues. The V and J ends lost 4 bases and 2 bases respectively, with 6 bases between them. A note on this clone: Its matching antigen is unknown.

Profiling relied on immunoSEQ multiplex PCR, and the TCRdb table lists in-frame clones only, not all of them. Among about 14,000 clones listed, 80% were seen once. The sample in question was CD4+ or CD8+ T cells sorted from blood, obtained in a trial of the OX40 agonist ivuxolimab. The sequence came from an adult with an advanced solid tumor such as melanoma, head and neck, liver or kidney cancer. The chain carries TRBV11-2 and TRBJ2-1; unclear D gene. CDR3: CASSSAPYNEQFF. The DNA of the CDR3 is TGTGCCAGCAGCTCAGCTCCCTACAATGAGCAGTTCTTC.